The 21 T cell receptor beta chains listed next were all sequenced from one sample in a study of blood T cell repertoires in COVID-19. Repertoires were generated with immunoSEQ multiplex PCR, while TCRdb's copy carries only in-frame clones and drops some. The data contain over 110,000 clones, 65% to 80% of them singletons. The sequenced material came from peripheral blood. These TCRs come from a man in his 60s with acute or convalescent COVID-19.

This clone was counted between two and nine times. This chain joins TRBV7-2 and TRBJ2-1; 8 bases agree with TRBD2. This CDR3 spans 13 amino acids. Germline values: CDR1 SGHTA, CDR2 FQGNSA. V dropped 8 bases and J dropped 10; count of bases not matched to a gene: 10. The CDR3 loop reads CASLPGGAKEQFF. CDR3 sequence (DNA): TGTGCCAGCCTCCCCGGGGGGGCCAAAGAGCAGTTCTTC. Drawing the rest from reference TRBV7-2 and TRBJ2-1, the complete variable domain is GAGVSQSPSNKVTEKGKDVELRCDPISGHTALYWYRQSLGQGLEFLIYFQGNSAPDKSGLPSDRFSAERTGGSVSTLTIQRTQQEDSAVYLCASLPGGAKEQFFGPGTRLTVL.

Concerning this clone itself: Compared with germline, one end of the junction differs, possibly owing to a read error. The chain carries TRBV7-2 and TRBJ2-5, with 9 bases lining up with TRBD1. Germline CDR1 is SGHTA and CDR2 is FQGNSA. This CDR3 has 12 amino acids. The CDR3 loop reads CASRGQGGTQYF. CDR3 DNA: TGTGCCAGCAGGGGACAGGGAGGGACCCAATACTTC.

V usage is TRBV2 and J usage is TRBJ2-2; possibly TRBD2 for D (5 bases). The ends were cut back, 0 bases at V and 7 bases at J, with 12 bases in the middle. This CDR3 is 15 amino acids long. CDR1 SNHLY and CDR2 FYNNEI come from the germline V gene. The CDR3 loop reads CASSEARAIGGELFF. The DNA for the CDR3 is TGTGCCAGCAGTGAAGCGAGGGCCATCGGCGGGGAGCTGTTTTTT.

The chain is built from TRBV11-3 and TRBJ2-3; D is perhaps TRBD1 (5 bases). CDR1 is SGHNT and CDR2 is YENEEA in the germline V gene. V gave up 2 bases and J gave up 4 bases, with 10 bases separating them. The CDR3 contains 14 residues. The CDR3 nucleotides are TGTGCCAGCAGCTTAACAGGACCGGCAGATACGCAGTATTTT. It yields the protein CASSLTGPADTQYF.

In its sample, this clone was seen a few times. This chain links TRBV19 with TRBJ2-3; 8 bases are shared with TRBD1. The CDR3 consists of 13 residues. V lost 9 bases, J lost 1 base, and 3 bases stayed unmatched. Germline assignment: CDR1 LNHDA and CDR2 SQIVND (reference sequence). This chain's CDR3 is CASKQGGTDTQYF. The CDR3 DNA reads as TGTGCCAGCAAACAGGGGGGCACAGATACGCAGTATTTT.

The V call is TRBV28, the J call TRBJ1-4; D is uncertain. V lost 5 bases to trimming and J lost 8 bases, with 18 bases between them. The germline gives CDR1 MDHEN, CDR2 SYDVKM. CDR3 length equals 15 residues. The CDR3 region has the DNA TGTGCCAGCAGTCCCCCGGGGAGGGTAAGGGAAAAACTGTTTTTT. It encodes CASSPPGRVREKLFF.

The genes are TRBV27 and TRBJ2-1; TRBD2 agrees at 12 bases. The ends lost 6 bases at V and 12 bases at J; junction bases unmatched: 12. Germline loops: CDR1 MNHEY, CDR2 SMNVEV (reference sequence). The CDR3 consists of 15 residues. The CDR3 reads CASSPLSSGRAGQFF. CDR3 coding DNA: TGTGCCAGCAGCCCTTTGTCTAGCGGGAGGGCCGGGCAGTTCTTC.

The DNA of the CDR3 is TGTGCCAGCAGCTTAGAGGGGGCGAGTGTCGGAGAGCAGTACTTC. This gives the protein CASSLEGASVGEQYF. J is TRBJ2-7 and V is TRBV7-8, with 7 bases identical to TRBD1. Germline loops: CDR1 SGHVS, CDR2 FQNEAQ. The V segment lost 1 base and the J segment 7 bases; nucleotides outside the gene matches: 10. This CDR3 is 15 amino acids long.

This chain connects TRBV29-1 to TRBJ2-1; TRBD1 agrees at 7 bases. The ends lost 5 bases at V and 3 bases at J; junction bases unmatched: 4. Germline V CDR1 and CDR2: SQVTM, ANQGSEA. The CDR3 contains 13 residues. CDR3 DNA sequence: TGCAGCGTTCCGGGGACAGTCTACAATGAGCAGTTCTTC. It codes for CSVPGTVYNEQFF.

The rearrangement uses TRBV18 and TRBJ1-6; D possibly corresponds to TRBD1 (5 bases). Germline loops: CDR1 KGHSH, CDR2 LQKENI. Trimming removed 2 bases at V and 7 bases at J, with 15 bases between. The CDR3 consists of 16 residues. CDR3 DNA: TGTGCCAGCTCACCAGCCGGGGGGGGTGAGAATTCACCCCTCCACTTT. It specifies CASSPAGGGENSPLHF.

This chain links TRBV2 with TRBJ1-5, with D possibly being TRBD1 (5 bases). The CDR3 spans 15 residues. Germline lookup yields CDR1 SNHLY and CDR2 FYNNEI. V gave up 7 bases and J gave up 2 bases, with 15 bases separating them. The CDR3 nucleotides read TGTGCCAGCAAGGGAGGGGCGACTCGCAATCAGCCCCAGCATTTT. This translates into CASKGGATRNQPQHF.

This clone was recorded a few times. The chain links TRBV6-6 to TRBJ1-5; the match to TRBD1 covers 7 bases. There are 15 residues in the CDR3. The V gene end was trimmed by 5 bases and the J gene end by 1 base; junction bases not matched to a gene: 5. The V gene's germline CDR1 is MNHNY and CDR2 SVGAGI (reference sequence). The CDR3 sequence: CASSGPGGSNQPQHF. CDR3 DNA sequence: TGTGCCAGCAGTGGCCCAGGGGGGAGCAATCAGCCCCAGCATTTT.

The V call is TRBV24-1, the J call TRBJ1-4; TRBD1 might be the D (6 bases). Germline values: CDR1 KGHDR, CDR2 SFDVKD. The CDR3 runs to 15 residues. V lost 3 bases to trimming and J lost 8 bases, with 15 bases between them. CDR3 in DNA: TGTGCCACCAGTGATCACCGGGACAATCACGAAAAACTGTTTTTT. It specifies CATSDHRDNHEKLFF.

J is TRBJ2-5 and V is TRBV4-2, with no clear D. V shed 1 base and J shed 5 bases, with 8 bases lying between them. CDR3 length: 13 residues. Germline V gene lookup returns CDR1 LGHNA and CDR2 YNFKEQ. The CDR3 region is CASSQAELETQYF. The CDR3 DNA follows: TGTGCCAGCAGCCAAGCTGAACTGGAGACCCAGTACTTC.

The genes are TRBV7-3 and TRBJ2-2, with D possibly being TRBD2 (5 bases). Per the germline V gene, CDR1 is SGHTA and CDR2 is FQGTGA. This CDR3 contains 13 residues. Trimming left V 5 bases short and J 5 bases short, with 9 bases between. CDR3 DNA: TGTGCCAGCAGCCAAGGACTGACCGGGGAGCTGTTTTTT. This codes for CASSQGLTGELFF.

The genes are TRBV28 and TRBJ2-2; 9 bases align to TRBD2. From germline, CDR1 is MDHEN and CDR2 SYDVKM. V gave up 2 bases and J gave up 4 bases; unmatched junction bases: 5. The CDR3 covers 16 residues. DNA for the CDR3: TGTGCCAGCAGTTTACGCGGGAGGGTGGTCACCGGGGAGCTGTTTTTT. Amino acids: CASSLRGRVVTGELFF. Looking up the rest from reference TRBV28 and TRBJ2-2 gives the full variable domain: DVKVTQSSRYLVKRTGEKVFLECVQDMDHENMFWYRQDPGLGLRLIYFSYDVKMKEKGDIPEGYSVSREKKERFSLILESASTNQTSMYLCASSLRGRVVTGELFFGEGSRLTVL.

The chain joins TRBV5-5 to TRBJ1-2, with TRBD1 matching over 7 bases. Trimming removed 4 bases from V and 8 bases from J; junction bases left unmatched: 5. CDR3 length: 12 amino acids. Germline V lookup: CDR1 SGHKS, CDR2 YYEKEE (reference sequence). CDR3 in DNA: TGTGCCAGCAGCGTGGGACAGTTCGGCTACACCTTC. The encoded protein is CASSVGQFGYTF.

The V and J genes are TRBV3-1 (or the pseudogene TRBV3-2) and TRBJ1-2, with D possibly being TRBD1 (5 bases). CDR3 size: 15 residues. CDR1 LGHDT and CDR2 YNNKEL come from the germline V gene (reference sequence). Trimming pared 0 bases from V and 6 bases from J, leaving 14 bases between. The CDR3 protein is CASSQDIGTADGYTF. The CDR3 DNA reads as TGTGCCAGCAGCCAAGATATAGGGACTGCCGATGGCTACACCTTC.

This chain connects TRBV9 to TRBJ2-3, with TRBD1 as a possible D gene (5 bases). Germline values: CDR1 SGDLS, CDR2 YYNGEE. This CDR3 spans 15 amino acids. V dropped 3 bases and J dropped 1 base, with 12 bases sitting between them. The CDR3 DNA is TGTGCCAGCAGCGCTGAAGGGGCACGCACAGATACGCAGTATTTT. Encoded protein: CASSAEGARTDTQYF.

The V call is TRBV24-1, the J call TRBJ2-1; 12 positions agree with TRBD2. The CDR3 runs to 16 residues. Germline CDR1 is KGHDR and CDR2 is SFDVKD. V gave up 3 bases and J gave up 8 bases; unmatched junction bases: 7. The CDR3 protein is CATSDPSGRARDEQFF. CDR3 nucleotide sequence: TGTGCCACCAGTGATCCTAGCGGGAGGGCCCGTGATGAGCAGTTCTTC.

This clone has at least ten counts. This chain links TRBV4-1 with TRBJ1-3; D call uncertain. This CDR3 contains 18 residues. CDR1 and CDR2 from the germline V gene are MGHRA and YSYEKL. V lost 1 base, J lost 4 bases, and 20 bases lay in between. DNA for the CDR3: TGCGCCAGCAGCCAAGGAATTCCAATGGAGGGCGAGGGAAACACCATATATTTT. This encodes CASSQGIPMEGEGNTIYF.